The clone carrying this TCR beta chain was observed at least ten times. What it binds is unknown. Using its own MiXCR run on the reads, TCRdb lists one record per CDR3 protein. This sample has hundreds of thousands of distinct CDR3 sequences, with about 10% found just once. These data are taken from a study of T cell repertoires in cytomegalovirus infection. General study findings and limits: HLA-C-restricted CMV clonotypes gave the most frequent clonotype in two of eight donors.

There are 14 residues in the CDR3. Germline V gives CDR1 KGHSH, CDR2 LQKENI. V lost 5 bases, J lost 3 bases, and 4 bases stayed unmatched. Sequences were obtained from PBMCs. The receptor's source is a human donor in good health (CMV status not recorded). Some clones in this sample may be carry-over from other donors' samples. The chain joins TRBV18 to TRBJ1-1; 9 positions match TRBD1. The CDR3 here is CASSGGQGYTEAFF. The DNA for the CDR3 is TGTGCCAGCTCAGGGGGACAGGGATACACTGAAGCTTTCTTT.